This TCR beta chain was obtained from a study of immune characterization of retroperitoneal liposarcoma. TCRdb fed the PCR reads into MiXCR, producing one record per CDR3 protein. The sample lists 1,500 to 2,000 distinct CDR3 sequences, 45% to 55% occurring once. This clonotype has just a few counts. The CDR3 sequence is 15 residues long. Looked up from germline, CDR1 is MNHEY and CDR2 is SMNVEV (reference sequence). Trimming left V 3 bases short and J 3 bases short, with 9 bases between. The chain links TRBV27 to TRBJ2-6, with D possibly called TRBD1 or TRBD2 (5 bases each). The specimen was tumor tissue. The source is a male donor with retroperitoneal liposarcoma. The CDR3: CASSFLGVGANVLTF. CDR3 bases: TGTGCCAGCAGTTTTCTGGGGGTTGGGGCCAACGTCCTGACTTTC. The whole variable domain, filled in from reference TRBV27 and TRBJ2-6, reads EAQVTQNPRYLITVTGKKLTVTCSQNMNHEYMSWYRQDPGLGLRQIYYSMNVEVTDKGDVPEGYKVSRKEKRNFPLILESPSPNQTSLYFCASSFLGVGANVLTFGAGSRLTVL.